The clone carrying this T cell receptor beta chain was found a few times. Antigen unknown. This CDR3 region has 15 residues. Germline CDR1 and CDR2: SGHRS and YFSETQ. Trimming took off 0 bases at V and 3 bases at J, with 10 bases between the two ends. These data come from a study of CD8 T cells in ankylosing spondylitis. General observations from the study: Seemingly characteristic of ankylosing spondylitis blood was a TCR beta motif consisting of under ten highly homologous variants. Reports of some motif variants in reactive arthritis synovial fluid and blood predate this one.

TCRdb reanalysed the 5' RACE reads using MiXCR and keeps one entry per CDR3 protein. Here the sample spans approximately 220,000 distinct CDR3 sequences, 15% to 20% being singletons. The rearrangement uses TRBV5-1 and TRBJ1-5; a weak D match, TRBD1 (5 bases). The sequence was collected from a male donor with ankylosing spondylitis. The sample comprised blood, either unsorted or a sorted T cell fraction (not recorded which). CDR3: CASSLGGGFNQPQHF. For the CDR3, the DNA is TGCGCCAGCAGCTTGGGGGGGGGTTTCAATCAGCCCCAGCATTTT.